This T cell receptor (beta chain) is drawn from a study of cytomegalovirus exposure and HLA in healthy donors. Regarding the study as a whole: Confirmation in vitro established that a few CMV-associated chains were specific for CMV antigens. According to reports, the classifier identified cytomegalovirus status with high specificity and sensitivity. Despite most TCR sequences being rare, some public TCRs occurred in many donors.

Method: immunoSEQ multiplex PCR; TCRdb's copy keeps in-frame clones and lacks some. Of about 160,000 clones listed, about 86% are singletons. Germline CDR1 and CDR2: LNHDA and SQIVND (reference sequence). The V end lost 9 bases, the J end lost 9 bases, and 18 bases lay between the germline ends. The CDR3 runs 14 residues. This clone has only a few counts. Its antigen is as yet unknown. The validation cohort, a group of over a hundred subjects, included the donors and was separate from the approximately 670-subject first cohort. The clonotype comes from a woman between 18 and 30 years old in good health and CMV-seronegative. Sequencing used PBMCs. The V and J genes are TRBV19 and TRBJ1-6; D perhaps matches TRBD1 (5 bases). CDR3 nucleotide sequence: TGTGCCAGCTCGCCCAGGGTTTGGATTTCACCCCTCCACTTT. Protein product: CASSPRVWISPLHF.